What follows is one T cell receptor (beta chain) and its context. Its cognate antigen is unknown. Extractions gave at least 6 micrograms of total RNA per sample. The data originate from a study of blood T cells in healthy people across ages. General study points: Observed TCR beta diversity showed a strong correlation with the percentage of naive T cells as measured by flow cytometry.

CDR1 and CDR2 (germline): DFQATT, SNEGSKA (reference sequence). V lost 1 base and J 7 bases, leaving 23 bases between the germline ends. The CDR3 has 16 amino acids. With a J-beta primer mix and a sample-barcoded 5' primer, a second PCR ran about 6 to 11 cycles. Every single cDNA molecule received a tag from a template-switch adaptor with 12 random nucleotides. One entry per CDR3 protein, called by TCRdb with MiXCR from the 5' RACE reads. The sample consists of fewer than 900,000 distinct CDR3 sequences, roughly 50% of them appearing once. The clonotype originates from a woman in her fifties or sixties in good health. Sequencing input: blood. J is TRBJ2-7 and V is TRBV20-1, with D maybe TRBD1 (6 bases). CDR3 region: CSARVPGARRDNEQYF. CDR3 coding DNA: TGCAGTGCTAGAGTTCCCGGAGCGAGACGGGACAATGAGCAGTACTTC.